Following are 25 T cell receptor beta chains from one sample sequenced in a study of shared clonotypes between healthy human individuals. This table comes from immunoSEQ multiplex PCR, and its TCRdb copy is limited to in-frame clones, with some not included. The repertoire holds about 450,000 clones, about 80% seen once, with more than 10% in the top ten. Sequencing was done on a sample of PBMCs. The receptor set was obtained from a woman in her forties in good health. Some clones in this sample may be carry-over from other donors' samples.

The chain employs TRBV29-1 and TRBJ1-4; perhaps TRBD1 as D (6 bases). Germline V gene data show CDR1 as SQVTM and CDR2 as ANQGSEA. Trimming stripped 0 bases from V and 6 bases from J, with 11 bases between. The CDR3 length is 14 residues. The CDR3 protein is CSVEEDSGDEKLFF. The DNA for the CDR3 is TGCAGCGTTGAAGAGGACAGCGGGGATGAAAAACTGTTTTTT.

V usage is TRBV6-1 and J usage is TRBJ1-1; the D gene is possibly TRBD1 (5 bases). V lost 4 bases and J lost 0, with 12 bases in between. Germline V gene data show CDR1 as MNHNS and CDR2 as SASEGT. This CDR3 region has 15 residues. The CDR3 DNA is TGTGCCAGCAGTGTAGGGGCGCAGGTGAACACTGAAGCTTTCTTT. This codes for CASSVGAQVNTEAFF.

The chain joins TRBV30 to TRBJ1-3; D unclear. The CDR3 is 15 residues long. V dropped 0 bases and J dropped 0 bases, with 9 bases sitting between them. The germline V gene has CDR1 GTSNPN and CDR2 SVGIG (reference sequence). The CDR3 coding sequence is TGTGCCTGGAGTGTAGCACAGATCTCTGGAAACACCATATATTTT. It yields the protein CAWSVAQISGNTIYF.

V and J are TRBV5-6 and TRBJ2-2; no clear D. V was pared by 0 bases and J by 0 bases, with 6 bases between. Per germline, CDR1 SGHDT and CDR2 YYEEEE. The CDR3 sequence is 15 residues long. The DNA of the CDR3 is TGTGCCAGCAGCTTGGACGTGGCGAACACCGGGGAGCTGTTTTTT. Translation: CASSLDVANTGELFF.

V gene TRBV27 combines with J gene TRBJ2-7; unclear D gene. This CDR3 comprises 15 residues. The germline V gene has CDR1 MNHEY and CDR2 SMNVEV (reference sequence). V was pared by 3 bases and J by 3 bases, with 15 bases between. The CDR3 loop reads CASSLRTTSLYEQYF. The DNA for the CDR3 is TGTGCCAGCAGTTTGAGGACGACTTCCCTCTACGAGCAGTACTTC.

V usage is TRBV10-2 and J usage is TRBJ2-1, with D perhaps TRBD2 (6 bases). Per the germline V gene, CDR1 is WSHSY and CDR2 is SAAADI. This CDR3 comprises 15 residues. Trimming removed 8 bases from V and 4 bases from J, with 18 bases in between. The CDR3 loop reads CASEKGDWRYNEQFF. The CDR3 bases are TGCGCCAGCGAGAAAGGGGACTGGAGGTACAATGAGCAGTTCTTC.

At least ten counts were recorded for this clone. The chain employs TRBV7-6 and TRBJ1-3, with D tentatively TRBD1 (5 bases). Trimming took 6 bases from V and 8 from J, leaving 17 bases between them. The germline V gene encodes CDR1 SGHVS and CDR2 FNYEAQ. The CDR3 runs 14 residues. Here the CDR3 reads CASSSAGPADTIYF. The CDR3 DNA sequence: TGTGCCAGCAGTTCGGCGGGGCCCGCCGACACCATATATTTT.

The chain links TRBV2 to TRBJ1-1; D not certain. The V gene lost 7 bases and the J gene lost 1 base, with 4 bases spanning the gap. CDR1 and CDR2 from the germline V gene are SNHLY and FYNNEI. The CDR3 is 11 residues long. This CDR3 reads CASTANTEAFF. The DNA of the CDR3 is TGTGCCAGCACCGCGAACACTGAAGCTTTCTTT.

This clone was counted a few times. This chain connects TRBV18 to TRBJ1-5, with no clear D. Germline V gene lookup returns CDR1 KGHSH and CDR2 LQKENI. The length of the CDR3 is 14 residues. Trimming left V 6 bases short and J 3 bases short, with 12 bases between. For the CDR3, the DNA is TGTGCCAGCTCCCTCGACGGGATCAATCAGCCCCAGCATTTT. Protein: CASSLDGINQPQHF.

This clone was seen a handful of times. The chain joins TRBV27 to TRBJ2-7; unclear D gene. The V end lost 3 bases, the J end lost 3 bases, and 9 bases lay between the germline ends. Germline V gene sequence: CDR1 MNHEY, CDR2 SMNVEV (reference sequence). This CDR3 has 13 residues. The CDR3 spells CASSLTPNYEQYF. CDR3 nucleotides: TGTGCCAGCAGTTTGACACCCAACTACGAGCAGTACTTC.

A word on this clone: Being one base from a much bigger clone, this may be a read error. The rearrangement links TRBV7-8 to TRBJ2-7, with D unresolved. The CDR3 is 11 residues long. Germline CDR1 and CDR2: SGHVS and FQNEAQ. The germline V and J ends were trimmed by 2 bases and 3 bases, with 2 bases remaining between them. The DNA for the CDR3 is TGTGCCAGCAGCTTAAACTACGAGCAGTACTTC. This translates into CASSLNYEQYF.

Worth noting for this clone: Other nucleotide sequences in the sample specify the same CDR3. This chain uses TRBV19 with TRBJ2-4, with D possibly matching TRBD2 (5 bases). Trimming removed 5 bases at V and 0 bases at J, with 8 bases between. This CDR3 has 14 amino acids. CDR1 and CDR2 from the germline V gene are LNHDA and SQIVND (reference sequence). CDR3 DNA: TGTGCCAGTAGTGAGGGATTAGCCAAAAACATTCAGTACTTC. This translates into CASSEGLAKNIQYF.

V gene TRBV28 combines with J gene TRBJ2-7; the match to TRBD1 covers 9 bases. V lost 7 bases, J lost 7 bases, and 14 bases stayed unmatched. Germline CDR1 is MDHEN and CDR2 is SYDVKM. This CDR3 contains 15 residues. The CDR3 DNA sequence: TGTGCCAGCACCCTGGGGGGACAGGGTGTGGGAGAGCAGTACTTC. Translated: CASTLGGQGVGEQYF.

This chain connects TRBV7-9 to TRBJ2-3; 11 nucleotides match TRBD1. The CDR3 runs to 15 residues. After removal of 4 bases from V and 4 bases from J, the junction contained 4 bases not matched to a gene. Germline CDR1 and CDR2: SEHNR and FQNEAQ (reference sequence). CDR3 bases: TGTGCCAGCAGCTCTCCGGGACAGGGGGCAGATACGCAGTATTTT. This sequence encodes CASSSPGQGADTQYF.

V is TRBV28 and J is TRBJ2-5; D might be TRBD1 (5 bases). The CDR3 loop spans 12 amino acids. Trimming pared 6 bases from V and 5 bases from J, leaving 10 bases between. Germline CDR1 MDHEN, CDR2 SYDVKM. The CDR3 sequence is CASRTPGETQYF. In DNA, the CDR3 is TGTGCCAGCAGGACGCCAGGGGAGACCCAGTACTTC.

V usage is TRBV30 and J usage is TRBJ2-2, with a weak D call TRBD2 (6 bases). This CDR3 is 15 amino acids long. Germline V gene lookup returns CDR1 GTSNPN and CDR2 SVGIG (reference sequence). Trimming left V 2 bases short and J 4 bases short, with 14 bases between. CDR3 amino acids: CAWSTGTRSTGELFF. CDR3 DNA: TGTGCCTGGAGTACCGGGACTCGAAGCACCGGGGAGCTGTTTTTT.

On this clone: This likely came from a read error, as a far larger clone is one base away. The V call is TRBV7-8, the J call TRBJ2-7; 11 bases map to TRBD2. The CDR3 consists of 15 residues. Germline CDR1 and CDR2: SGHVS and FQNEAQ. The V and J ends lost 4 bases and 6 bases, in that order; junction bases with no gene match: 8. The CDR3 loop reads CASSSRRLAGCEQYF. DNA of the CDR3: TGTGCCAGCAGCTCCCGGAGACTAGCGGGATGCGAGCAGTACTTC. The whole variable domain, remainder taken from reference TRBV7-8 and TRBJ2-7, is GAGVSQSPRYKVAKRGQDVALRCDPISGHVSLFWYQQALGQGPEFLTYFQNEAQLDKSGLPSDRFFAERPEGSVSTLKIQRTQQEDSAVYLCASSSRRLAGCEQYFGPGTRLTVT.

Turning to this clone: Other DNA sequences in this sample translate to the same CDR3. The chain has TRBV5-1 and TRBJ1-4, with TRBD1 identical over 10 bases. This CDR3 has 15 residues. Losses at the gene ends were 1 base for V and 7 bases for J; bases not matched to a gene: 4. Germline CDR1 and CDR2: SGHRS and YFSETQ. As DNA, the CDR3 is TGCGCCAGCAGCTTGTCCGGGACAGGGGTTGAAAAACTGTTTTTT. It codes for CASSLSGTGVEKLFF.

The chain links TRBV28 to TRBJ1-1; possible D gene TRBD1, 6 bases. This CDR3 has 16 residues. Germline lookup yields CDR1 MDHEN and CDR2 SYDVKM. The V end lost 6 bases, the J end lost 2 bases, and 19 bases lay between the germline ends. CDR3 in amino acids: CASRRGPGALNTEAFF. CDR3 bases: TGTGCCAGCAGGCGGGGTCCGGGGGCCCTAAACACTGAAGCTTTCTTT.

As regards this clone: The same CDR3 arises from other DNA sequences in this sample as well. The J gene is TRBJ1-1, the V gene TRBV7-3; D is possibly TRBD1 (5 bases). CDR3 length equals 14 residues. With 4 bases removed from V and 5 bases from J, the gap between germline ends came to 14 bases. In germline, CDR1 is SGHTA, CDR2 FQGTGA. In DNA, the CDR3 is TGTGCCAGCAGCTCTGGGACCTCTGGAACTGAAGCTTTCTTT. Its translation is CASSSGTSGTEAFF.

This sequence joins TRBV19 and TRBJ1-5; D possibly corresponds to TRBD1 (5 bases). V shed 6 bases and J shed 2 bases, with 14 bases lying between them. The germline gives CDR1 LNHDA, CDR2 SQIVND (reference sequence). The CDR3 length is 15 residues. CDR3 loop: CASSPRGVGNQPQHF. The DNA for the CDR3 is TGTGCCAGTAGCCCAAGGGGTGTCGGCAATCAGCCCCAGCATTTT. The complete variable domain, with remaining parts taken from reference TRBV19 and TRBJ1-5, reads DGGITQSPKYLFRKEGQNVTLSCEQNLNHDAMYWYRQDPGQGLRLIYYSQIVNDFQKGDIAEGYSVSREKKESFPLTVTSAQKNPTAFYLCASSPRGVGNQPQHFGDGTRLSIL.

This clone was counted many times. The chain recombines TRBV11-1 with TRBJ2-7, with TRBD2 matching over 7 bases. CDR1 is SGHAT and CDR2 is FQDESV in the germline V gene (reference sequence). J lost 5 bases, V lost 6 bases, and 7 bases had no gene match. The CDR3 contains 13 residues. For the CDR3, the DNA is TGTGCCAGCAGGGGCGGGAGTATGAACGAGCAGTACTTC. This translates into CASRGGSMNEQYF.

The chain couples TRBV6-1 to TRBJ2-7, with TRBD1 matching over 8 bases. This CDR3 is 11 amino acids long. V lost 8 bases, J lost 5 bases, and 2 bases stayed unmatched. CDR1 is MNHNS, CDR2 SASEGT, per germline. As DNA, the CDR3 is TGTGCCAGCCGACAGGGGAACGAGCAGTACTTC. Residues: CASRQGNEQYF.

This clone was counted only a few times. The V and J genes are TRBV9 and TRBJ2-2; 7 nucleotides match TRBD1. The CDR3 contains 16 residues. Germline CDR1 is SGDLS and CDR2 is YYNGEE. The junction had 6 bases not matched to a gene; V was cut back by 4 bases and J by 0 bases. This CDR3 reads CASSPRTGTNTGELFF. The CDR3 nucleotides are TGTGCCAGCAGCCCTCGGACAGGAACGAACACCGGGGAGCTGTTTTTT.

This clone was seen once. The V call is TRBV6-5, the J call TRBJ2-3, with D unclear. Trimming removed 2 bases from V and 4 bases from J, with 10 bases in between. The CDR3 sequence is 14 residues long. Germline V gene lookup returns CDR1 MNHEY and CDR2 SVGAGI. The DNA for the CDR3 is TGTGCCAGCAGTTACGCTTTAGCAGCAGATACGCAGTATTTT. It specifies CASSYALAADTQYF.